This T cell receptor (beta chain) was retrieved from a study of CXCR3-negative and CXCR3-positive naive CD8 T cells. Study at large: TRB reads totalled about 150 million, about 1.5 +/- 0.3 million per library.

Study-wide results and caveats: Naive subsets were similarly diverse, while memory CD8+ repertoires were much less diverse.

To note about this clonotype: Its target is not known.

The CDR3 extends over 14 amino acids. Germline V gene sequence: CDR1 SGHTA, CDR2 FQGTGA. The study made its TRB cDNA libraries by 5' RACE, adding UMI labels. One entry per CDR3 protein, without DNA, is what TCRdb gives after re-calling the 5' RACE reads. This sample's table has roughly 48,000 distinct CDR3 sequences. The receptor was isolated from a human donor in good health. Some clones in this sample may be carry-over from other donors' samples. The chain has TRBV7-3 and TRBJ2-3. The sequenced material came from memory CD8+ T cells from blood. The CDR3 sequence is CASSRLPNTDTQYF.